The next 14 T cell receptor beta chains were all read from a single sample in a study of response to subunit inactivated influenza vaccine. MiXCR was run by TCRdb on the RT-PCR reads, yielding one entry per CDR3 protein. The table records roughly 190,000 distinct CDR3 sequences, approximately 15% of them present only once. Sequencing was performed on CD8+ T cells sorted from PBMCs, taken about 5 days after vaccination. These TCRs come from a man in his fifties who received an inactivated influenza vaccine.

The rearrangement joins TRBV12-3 or TRBV12-4 to TRBJ2-1; no definite D call. With 3 bases removed from V and 0 bases from J, the gap between germline ends came to 6 bases. This CDR3 is built from 14 residues. CDR3 region: CASSFGRSYNEQFF. In DNA form, the CDR3 reads TGTGCCAGCAGTTTCGGGCGCTCCTACAATGAGCAGTTCTTC.

In its sample, this clonotype was seen many times. The CDR3 loop reads CASSPGVAGYNEQFF. The CDR3 DNA reads as TGTGCCAGCAGTCCCGGGGTAGCGGGTTACAATGAGCAGTTCTTC. The chain uses TRBV7-9 and TRBJ2-1, with 7 bases aligning to TRBD2. Germline V gene sequence: CDR1 SEHNR, CDR2 FQNEAQ (reference sequence). This CDR3 region has 15 residues. V lost 6 bases, J lost 4 bases, and 9 bases stayed unmatched.

This clonotype was seen many times. The chain has TRBV6-6 and TRBJ2-7; D perhaps matches TRBD1 (6 bases). The CDR3 loop spans 16 amino acids. V dropped 6 bases and J dropped 2 bases, with 20 bases sitting between them. The germline V gene encodes CDR1 MNHNY and CDR2 SVGAGI (reference sequence). In nucleotides, the CDR3 is TGTGCCAGCAGCCCCCCACCGGGACACCCAACCTACGAGCAGTACTTC. This sequence encodes CASSPPPGHPTYEQYF.

The J gene is TRBJ2-7, the V gene TRBV5-1, with TRBD1 matching 7 bases. The germline CDR1 and CDR2 sequences are SGHRS and YFSETQ. The CDR3 loop spans 14 amino acids. V trimming: 7 bases; J trimming: 2 bases; junction bases outside the gene matches: 9. CDR3 sequence: CASSQGEWTYEQYF. The CDR3 region has the DNA TGCGCCAGCTCCCAGGGGGAGTGGACCTACGAGCAGTACTTC.

This clonotype showed up just a few times. The J gene is TRBJ2-1, the V gene TRBV12-3 or TRBV12-4, with D maybe TRBD1 (6 bases). The length of the CDR3 is 14 residues. The V and J ends lost 6 bases and 7 bases respectively, with 16 bases between them. CDR3 residues: CASSPYRVGNEQFF. CDR3 nucleotide sequence: TGTGCCAGCAGCCCTTACAGGGTGGGGAATGAGCAGTTCTTC.

The table lists this clonotype with a few counts. The genes are TRBV6-1 and TRBJ2-3, with 10 bases that match TRBD1. The CDR3 spans 17 residues. Per germline, CDR1 MNHNS and CDR2 SASEGT. V dropped 5 bases and J dropped 2; count of bases not matched to a gene: 10. This chain's CDR3 is CASSPLRTGGPTDTQYF. The DNA of the CDR3 is TGTGCCAGCAGTCCCCTCCGGACAGGGGGGCCCACAGATACGCAGTATTTT.

This clonotype turned up a few times. The rearrangement joins TRBV7-9 to TRBJ2-1, with 14 bases aligning to TRBD2. Germline lookup yields CDR1 SEHNR and CDR2 FQNEAQ (reference sequence). V lost 4 bases to trimming and J lost 4 bases; unmatched junction nucleotides: 3. The CDR3 length is 16 residues. CDR3 nucleotides: TGTGCCAGCAGCTACCGGACTAGCGGGAGGTACAATGAGCAGTTCTTC. Translating gives CASSYRTSGRYNEQFF.

This clonotype was seen a handful of times. The V gene is TRBV12-3 or TRBV12-4, the J gene TRBJ2-1; D call uncertain. Trimming removed 2 bases from V and 7 bases from J, with 6 bases in between. This CDR3 region has 12 residues. In DNA form, the CDR3 reads TGTGCCAGCAGTTTACTGGATAATGAGCAGTTCTTC. Residues: CASSLLDNEQFF.

This clonotype showed up many times. This sequence joins TRBV5-1 and TRBJ2-3, with D tentatively TRBD1 or TRBD2 (5 bases each). The CDR3 has 15 amino acids. Per the germline V gene, CDR1 is SGHRS and CDR2 is YFSETQ. V was trimmed by 3 bases and J by 1 base, leaving 12 bases between them. The CDR3 here is CASSWGYEGTDTQYF. CDR3 DNA sequence: TGCGCCAGCAGCTGGGGGTATGAGGGCACAGATACGCAGTATTTT.

In this sample, this clonotype turned up many times. This chain links TRBV9 with TRBJ2-3, with D hard to call. This CDR3 is 12 amino acids long. Trimming cost V 4 bases and J 5 bases, with 8 bases left between them. The germline CDR1 and CDR2 sequences are SGDLS and YYNGEE. This CDR3 reads CASSPSRDTQYF. CDR3 in DNA: TGTGCCAGCAGCCCCTCCCGAGATACGCAGTATTTT. Full variable domain (rest looked up from reference TRBV9 and TRBJ2-3): DSGVTQTPKHLITATGQRVTLRCSPRSGDLSVYWYQQSLDQGLQFLIQYYNGEERAKGNILERFSAQQFPDLHSELNLSSLELGDSALYFCASSPSRDTQYFGPGTRLTVL.

The rearrangement joins TRBV30 to TRBJ2-7; D might be TRBD1 (6 bases). Trimming stripped 3 bases from V and 3 bases from J, with 12 bases between. From germline, CDR1 is GTSNPN and CDR2 SVGIG (reference sequence). The CDR3 spans 13 residues. The CDR3 spells CAWRTGSGYEQYF. The DNA for the CDR3 is TGTGCCTGGAGGACAGGCTCGGGCTACGAGCAGTACTTC. Together with reference TRBV30 and TRBJ2-7, the CDR3 gives the full variable domain: SQTIHQWPATLVQPVGSPLSLECTVEGTSNPNLYWYRQAAGRGLQLLFYSVGIGQISSEVPQNLSASRPQDRQFILSSKKLLLSDSGFYLCAWRTGSGYEQYFGPGTRLTVT.

The gene calls are TRBV28 and TRBJ2-7; the D gene is possibly TRBD1 (6 bases). CDR1 and CDR2 from the germline V gene are MDHEN and SYDVKM. The germline V and J ends were trimmed by 1 base and 4 bases, with 17 bases remaining between them. The CDR3 is made up of 16 amino acids. The CDR3 loop is CASSLFPRTGQYEQYF. The CDR3 DNA is TGTGCCAGCAGTTTATTTCCCCGAACAGGGCAGTACGAGCAGTACTTC.

The chain joins TRBV7-9 to TRBJ2-3; 9 bases line up with TRBD1. CDR3 size: 15 residues. V trimming: 3 bases; J trimming: 4 bases; junction bases outside the gene matches: 5. Germline CDR1 and CDR2: SEHNR and FQNEAQ (reference sequence). CDR3 DNA sequence: TGTGCCAGCAGCTTCCGGGACAGGGACCCAGATACGCAGTATTTT. Its translation: CASSFRDRDPDTQYF.

This clonotype was observed a few times. This CDR3 reads CSARDVLGAGLYEQYF. CDR3 nucleotides: TGCAGTGCTAGAGATGTCCTGGGAGCGGGTTTATACGAGCAGTACTTC. J is TRBJ2-7 and V is TRBV20-1; weak D call: TRBD2 (6 bases). V lost 0 bases and J 4 bases, leaving 19 bases between the germline ends. CDR1 DFQATT and CDR2 SNEGSKA come from the germline V gene (reference sequence). This CDR3 contains 16 residues.